The next 23 T cell receptor beta chains were all read from a single sample in a study of T-cell memory formation after mild COVID-19. TCRdb itself ran the 5' RACE reads through MiXCR, one entry per CDR3 protein. The top ten clones hold around a fifth of a sample with some 310,000 distinct CDR3 sequences, around 20% of them seen once. The sample comprised PBMCs or a T cell subset sorted from them (not recorded which). The receptor source for this set is a man aged 18-30 years who had mild COVID-19 (a few samples of this study predate the infection). Cell type and time point are not known.

This clonotype was recorded many times. The V and J genes are TRBV10-3 and TRBJ2-7; 9 nucleotides match TRBD2. V dropped 3 bases and J dropped 6; count of bases not matched to a gene: 12. In germline, CDR1 is ENHRY, CDR2 SYGVKD. This CDR3 is built from 16 residues. The CDR3 protein is CAISEGLAGPLGEQYF. The CDR3, as DNA: TGTGCCATCAGTGAAGGGCTAGCGGGACCACTAGGCGAGCAGTACTTC.

This chain connects TRBV7-6 to TRBJ2-5, with D perhaps matching TRBD1 (8 bases). The V and J ends lost 5 bases and 3 bases respectively, with 13 bases between them. CDR3 size: 14 residues. Germline lookup yields CDR1 SGHVS and CDR2 FNYEAQ. The CDR3 nucleotides read TGTGCCAGCAGCAGAACAGGGGGGGAAGAGACCCAGTACTTC. It codes for CASSRTGGEETQYF.

This clonotype was picked up many times. The chain combines TRBV7-2 with TRBJ2-1; 10 bases agree with TRBD2. V was clipped by 0 bases and J by 9 bases; unmatched bases: 8. CDR1 and CDR2 from the germline V gene are SGHTA and FQGNSA. CDR3 length equals 16 residues. CDR3 region: CASSLATQAGGGEQFF. The CDR3 DNA reads as TGTGCCAGCAGCTTAGCGACGCAAGCGGGGGGGGGTGAGCAGTTCTTC.

This clonotype was seen a few times. The V call is TRBV7-9, the J call TRBJ1-1; D might be TRBD1 (5 bases). The CDR3 loop spans 17 amino acids. V dropped 5 bases and J dropped 2 bases, with 21 bases sitting between them. Germline V gene sequence: CDR1 SEHNR, CDR2 FQNEAQ (reference sequence). Here the CDR3 reads CASSPHGTLNTNTEAFF. For the CDR3, the DNA is TGTGCCAGCAGCCCTCACGGGACTCTGAACACCAACACTGAAGCTTTCTTT.

This clonotype has a handful of counts. V gene TRBV5-1 combines with J gene TRBJ2-3; D ambiguous. CDR1 and CDR2 (germline): SGHRS, YFSETQ. The CDR3 totals 14 residues. Trimming left V 2 bases short and J 4 bases short, with 11 bases between. CDR3 residues: CASSFGRVPDTQYF. CDR3 DNA: TGCGCCAGCAGCTTCGGTAGGGTCCCAGATACGCAGTATTTT.

The table lists this clonotype with a few counts. This rearrangement joins TRBV4-2 to TRBJ1-1; tentatively, D is TRBD1 (5 bases). Germline assignment: CDR1 LGHNA and CDR2 YNFKEQ. This CDR3 comprises 14 residues. V was pared by 3 bases and J by 2 bases, with 10 bases between. CDR3 nucleotides: TGTGCCAGCAGCCACCTAGACAGAAACACTGAAGCTTTCTTT. Protein sequence: CASSHLDRNTEAFF.

V is TRBV5-1 and J is TRBJ2-7; 9 bases are a match to TRBD1. The V gene end was trimmed by 4 bases and the J gene end by 0 bases; junction bases not matched to a gene: 5. This CDR3 has 15 amino acids. Per the germline V gene, CDR1 is SGHRS and CDR2 is YFSETQ. In DNA, the CDR3 is TGCGCCAGCAGCCCGGGACAGGGAAGCTCCTACGAGCAGTACGTC. Its protein product is CASSPGQGSSYEQYV.

V usage is TRBV29-1 and J usage is TRBJ1-4; 7 nucleotides line up with TRBD1. The CDR3 consists of 12 residues. The V and J ends lost 7 bases and 7 bases, in that order; junction bases with no gene match: 6. Germline V lookup: CDR1 SQVTM, CDR2 ANQGSEA. Here the CDR3 DNA reads TGCAGCGGAGAGGGGGCAGGTGAAAAACTGTTTTTT. As protein: CSGEGAGEKLFF. The entire variable domain, with the rest obtained from reference TRBV29-1 and TRBJ1-4, is as follows: SAVISQKPSRDICQRGTSLTIQCQVDSQVTMMFWYRQQPGQSLTLIATANQGSEATYESGFVIDKFPISRPNLTFSTLTVSNMSPEDSSIYLCSGEGAGEKLFFGSGTQLSVL.

The chain carries TRBV6-2 or TRBV6-3 and TRBJ2-1; no definite D call. The CDR3 is made up of 10 amino acids. Germline V gene data show CDR1 as MNHEY and CDR2 as SVGEGT. Trimming left V 5 bases short and J 10 bases short, with 6 bases between. This CDR3 reads CASSMGEQFF. The CDR3 DNA is TGTGCCAGCAGTATGGGGGAGCAGTTCTTC.

This clonotype has just a few counts. V and J are TRBV28 and TRBJ2-7, with D uncertain. The CDR3 sequence is 14 residues long. CDR1 is MDHEN, CDR2 SYDVKM, per germline. Trimming shortened V by 6 bases and J by 0 bases, and 12 bases separated the two germline ends. The CDR3 protein is CASSFIGRSYEQYV. In DNA, the CDR3 is TGTGCCAGCAGCTTCATAGGACGCTCCTACGAGCAGTACGTC.

This clonotype was counted only a few times. The chain recombines TRBV3-1 with TRBJ2-1; unclear D gene. The V end lost 1 base, the J end lost 12 bases, and 16 bases lay between the germline ends. Germline V gives CDR1 LGHDT, CDR2 YNNKEL (reference sequence). CDR3 length equals 14 residues. As DNA, the CDR3 is TGTGCCAGCAGCCAAGTTGCAGGCACGTTAGGGCAGTTCTTC. Residues: CASSQVAGTLGQFF.

The rearrangement joins TRBV7-6 to TRBJ2-3, with TRBD2 identical over 7 bases. The ends lost 7 bases at V and 2 bases at J; junction bases unmatched: 6. Germline V gives CDR1 SGHVS, CDR2 FNYEAQ. CDR3 length equals 14 residues. The chain's CDR3 is CASTHGLVTDTQYF. CDR3 in DNA: TGTGCCAGCACCCACGGACTAGTCACAGATACGCAGTATTTT.

The rearrangement links TRBV12-3 or TRBV12-4 to TRBJ2-3; 10 positions match TRBD2. CDR3 size: 16 residues. V was clipped by 4 bases and J by 4 bases; unmatched bases: 8. The DNA for the CDR3 is TGTGCCAGCAGTTCCCCCAGCGGGGGGGCCCCAGATACGCAGTATTTT. Protein: CASSSPSGGAPDTQYF.

This CDR3 reads CASSLALGTSGDGSYNEQFF. The CDR3 DNA follows: TGTGCCAGCAGCTTAGCGCTTGGGACTAGCGGGGATGGGTCCTACAATGAGCAGTTCTTC. The chain uses TRBV7-8 and TRBJ2-1, with 13 bases lining up with TRBD2. Germline V gene lookup returns CDR1 SGHVS and CDR2 FQNEAQ. There are 20 residues in the CDR3. Trimming at V came to 0 bases and at J to 1 base, leaving 9 bases not matched to a gene.

The CDR3 region has the DNA TGTGCCAGCAGCCCCCGTGGACAGGGCGGGGAGCTGTTTTTT. Protein sequence: CASSPRGQGGELFF. The chain recombines TRBV9 with TRBJ2-2, with TRBD1 matching over 8 bases. The CDR3 consists of 14 residues. Germline trimming cut 4 bases from V and 7 bases from J; bases unmatched to any gene: 6. Per the germline V gene, CDR1 is SGDLS and CDR2 is YYNGEE. Based on the CDR3 plus reference TRBV9 and TRBJ2-2, the full variable domain is DSGVTQTPKHLITATGQRVTLRCSPRSGDLSVYWYQQSLDQGLQFLIQYYNGEERAKGNILERFSAQQFPDLHSELNLSSLELGDSALYFCASSPRGQGGELFFGEGSRLTVL.

The chain employs TRBV15 and TRBJ2-6, with 8 bases lining up with TRBD1. CDR1 and CDR2 (germline): LNHNV, YYDKDF (reference sequence). The CDR3 extends over 18 amino acids. Trimming took 3 bases from V and 0 from J; bases not matched to a gene: 7. The DNA for the CDR3 is TGTGCCACCAGCAGCTCAGGGGGCGTGTTCTCTGGGGCCAACGTCCTGACTTTC. It yields the protein CATSSSGGVFSGANVLTF.

This clonotype was counted between two and nine times. The chain uses TRBV18 and TRBJ1-1, with TRBD1 as a possible D gene (5 bases). In germline, CDR1 is KGHSH, CDR2 LQKENI. Trimming shortened V by 6 bases and J by 3 bases, and 11 bases separated the two germline ends. The CDR3 consists of 13 residues. The CDR3 reads CASSAGLYTEAFF. The CDR3 DNA reads as TGTGCCAGCTCGGCGGGGCTATACACTGAAGCTTTCTTT.

This clonotype was observed many times. V and J are TRBV7-7 and TRBJ2-1; TRBD2 might be the D (7 bases). V was pared by 5 bases and J by 8 bases, with 13 bases between. This CDR3 spans 13 amino acids. Germline V lookup: CDR1 SSHAT, CDR2 FNYEAQ (reference sequence). CDR3 sequence reads: CASSLGGADEQFF. The CDR3 DNA sequence: TGTGCCAGCAGCCTAGGGGGGGCAGATGAGCAGTTCTTC.

The chain carries TRBV7-9 and TRBJ2-3, with 7 bases lining up with TRBD1. V shed 6 bases and J 5 bases; nucleotides not matched to a gene: 11. The germline V gene encodes CDR1 SEHNR and CDR2 FQNEAQ (reference sequence). The CDR3 has 15 residues. CDR3 in amino acids: CASSPRGGRVDTQYF. The CDR3, as DNA: TGTGCCAGCAGTCCCCGAGGGGGCCGGGTAGATACGCAGTATTTT.

This sequence joins TRBV20-1 and TRBJ1-2; 9 bases line up with TRBD1. This CDR3 has 14 residues. Germline CDR1 and CDR2: DFQATT and SNEGSKA (reference sequence). V shed 6 bases, J shed 1 base, and the junction held 6 bases outside the gene matches. The CDR3 sequence is CSALQGASNYGYTF. The CDR3, as DNA: TGCAGTGCATTACAGGGGGCGAGTAACTATGGCTACACCTTC.

The CDR3: CASSVGGSTSYEQYF. The CDR3 DNA sequence: TGTGCCAGCAGCGTAGGAGGATCTACCTCCTACGAGCAGTACTTC. The rearrangement links TRBV9 to TRBJ2-7; D unresolved. Trimming shortened V by 0 bases and J by 0 bases, and 10 bases separated the two germline ends. The germline CDR1 and CDR2 sequences are SGDLS and YYNGEE. This CDR3 region has 15 residues.

The sample holds a few counts of this clonotype. V and J are TRBV9 and TRBJ2-1, with 14 bases that match TRBD2. The germline gives CDR1 SGDLS, CDR2 YYNGEE. V trimming: 4 bases; J trimming: 9 bases; junction bases outside the gene matches: 9. The CDR3 consists of 16 residues. CDR3 nucleotide sequence: TGTGCCAGCAGCCCGAGACTAGCGGGGGGGCCTGTTGAGCAGTTCTTC. Translated, it gives CASSPRLAGGPVEQFF.

This clonotype was seen only a few times. CDR3: CASTGTPVGNTQYF. The CDR3 DNA follows: TGTGCCAGCACGGGTACTCCCGTCGGGAATACGCAGTATTTT. The chain has TRBV12-3 or TRBV12-4 and TRBJ2-3; D possibly corresponds to TRBD2 (5 bases). Trimming left V 7 bases short and J 7 bases short, with 18 bases between. The CDR3 sequence is 14 residues long.